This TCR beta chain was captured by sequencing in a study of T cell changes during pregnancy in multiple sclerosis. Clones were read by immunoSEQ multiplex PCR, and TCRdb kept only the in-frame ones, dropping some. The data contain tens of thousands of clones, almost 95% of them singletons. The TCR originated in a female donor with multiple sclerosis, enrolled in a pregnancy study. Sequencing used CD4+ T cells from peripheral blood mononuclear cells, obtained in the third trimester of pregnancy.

The CDR3 protein is CASSWTSGGPDTQYF. The CDR3 DNA reads as TGTGCCAGCAGCTGGACTAGCGGGGGTCCAGATACGCAGTATTTT. This chain joins TRBV7-2 and TRBJ2-3; 13 positions match TRBD2. The CDR3 runs to 15 residues. Germline V gives CDR1 SGHTA, CDR2 FQGNSA. The V segment lost 4 bases and the J segment 4 bases; nucleotides outside the gene matches: 2.